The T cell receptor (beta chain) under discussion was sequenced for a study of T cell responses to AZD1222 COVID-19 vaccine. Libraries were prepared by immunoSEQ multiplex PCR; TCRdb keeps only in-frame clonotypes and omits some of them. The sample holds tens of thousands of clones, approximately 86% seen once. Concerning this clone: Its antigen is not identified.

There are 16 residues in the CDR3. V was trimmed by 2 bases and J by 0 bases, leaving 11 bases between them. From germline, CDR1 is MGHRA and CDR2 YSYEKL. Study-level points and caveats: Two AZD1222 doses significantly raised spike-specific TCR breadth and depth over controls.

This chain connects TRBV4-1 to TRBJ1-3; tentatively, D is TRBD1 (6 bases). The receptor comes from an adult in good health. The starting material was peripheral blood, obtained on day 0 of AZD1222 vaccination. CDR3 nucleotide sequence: TGCGCCAGCAGCCAACAAACAGGGCCCTCTGGAAACACCATATATTTT. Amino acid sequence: CASSQQTGPSGNTIYF.